This TCR beta chain comes out of a study of cytomegalovirus exposure and HLA in healthy donors. Regarding the study as a whole: In an earlier analysis, in roughly 600 donors, most V segments appeared productive either ~87% or ~30% of the time.

The study ran its PCR with 60 Vbeta and 13 Jbeta primers. TCRdb's copy holds only in-frame clones and misses some; the assay was immunoSEQ multiplex PCR. The repertoire holds under 150,000 clones, with about 70% as singletons. About this clone: Its antigen is not identified.

Germline CDR1 and CDR2: LNHDA and SQIVND (reference sequence). CDR3 length equals 13 residues. V gave up 3 bases and J gave up 3 bases, with 9 bases separating them. The chain is built from TRBV19 and TRBJ2-7, with D possibly matching TRBD2 (5 bases). The receptor was isolated from a woman aged 40 to 50 in good health and CMV-seronegative. Material: PBMCs. The CDR3 sequence: CASSIEGGYEQYF. The DNA for the CDR3 is TGTGCCAGTAGTATTGAGGGCGGCTACGAGCAGTACTTC.